This passage covers 31 T cell receptor beta chains from one sample sequenced in a study of cytomegalovirus exposure and HLA in healthy donors. With 60 Vbeta and 13 Jbeta primers, the PCR was carried out. Only in-frame clones appear in the TCRdb table, and some are missing; sequencing was by immunoSEQ multiplex PCR. Here the sample spans 80,000 or so clones, approximately 69% being singletons. Sample: PBMCs. The receptors stem from a man in his thirties or forties in good health and CMV-seropositive.

The chain combines TRBV6-1 with TRBJ2-7; possibly TRBD1 for D (5 bases). Germline V gene sequence: CDR1 MNHNS, CDR2 SASEGT. V lost 0 bases, J lost 0 bases, and 15 bases lay in between. This CDR3 region has 17 residues. CDR3 residues: CASSEALLDTSSYEQYF. The CDR3 DNA reads TGTGCCAGCAGTGAAGCGCTTTTGGACACCAGCTCCTACGAGCAGTACTTC.

The V and J genes are TRBV4-3 and TRBJ2-1, with a possible D match to TRBD2 (5 bases). Germline loops: CDR1 LGHNA, CDR2 YSLEER. There are 14 residues in the CDR3. Trimming shortened V by 4 bases and J by 7 bases, and 14 bases separated the two germline ends. The CDR3 DNA reads as TGCGCCAGCAGCCTTCTGGGAGTGGTAAATGAGCAGTTCTTC. This encodes CASSLLGVVNEQFF.

J is TRBJ2-5 and V is TRBV4-2; 9 nucleotides agree with TRBD1. J lost 2 bases, V lost 0 bases, and 7 bases had no gene match. The germline V gene has CDR1 LGHNA and CDR2 YNFKEQ. This CDR3 contains 17 residues. This CDR3 reads CASSQEGGTGTQETQYF. The CDR3 region has the DNA TGTGCCAGCAGCCAAGAAGGGGGGACAGGGACACAAGAGACCCAGTACTTC.

This clone was seen once. This rearrangement joins TRBV6-4 to TRBJ2-1; D might be TRBD2 (6 bases). The CDR3 is made up of 17 amino acids. CDR1 and CDR2 from the germline V gene are MRHNA and SNTAGT. V was shortened by 8 bases and J by 5 bases, with 25 bases between the two germline ends. The chain's CDR3 is CASPCQRVNKADNEQFF. CDR3 coding DNA: TGTGCCAGCCCTTGTCAGCGGGTGAATAAGGCCGACAATGAGCAGTTCTTC.

The chain recombines TRBV6-4 with TRBJ1-1; D is perhaps TRBD1 (6 bases). CDR1 is MRHNA, CDR2 SNTAGT, per germline. The CDR3 sequence is 13 residues long. Between the trimmed V and J ends, which lost 9 bases and 5 bases, there was a span of 16 bases. CDR3 sequence reads: CARLQGRRTEAFF. The CDR3 DNA is TGTGCCAGGCTACAGGGTCGTAGGACTGAAGCTTTCTTT.

The chain joins TRBV7-8 to TRBJ2-7, with 9 bases lining up with TRBD1. Unmatched junction bases numbered 9, after V lost 4 bases and J lost 2 bases. Germline V CDR1 and CDR2: SGHVS, FQNEAQ. CDR3 length: 16 amino acids. CDR3 loop: CASSSGWTGATYEQYF. The CDR3 DNA follows: TGTGCCAGCAGCTCCGGTTGGACAGGGGCCACCTACGAGCAGTACTTC.

V is TRBV11-2 and J is TRBJ1-6, with 7 bases matching TRBD1. Germline CDR1 SGHAT, CDR2 FQNNGV. Trimming took 3 bases from V and 7 from J; bases not matched to a gene: 0. This CDR3 is built from 13 residues. In DNA, the CDR3 is TGTGCCAGCAGCTTGGACAGGAATTCACCCCTCCACTTT. Translation gives CASSLDRNSPLHF.

V usage is TRBV5-6 and J usage is TRBJ2-1, with D possibly being TRBD1 (5 bases). Per the germline V gene, CDR1 is SGHDT and CDR2 is YYEEEE. Trimming took off 2 bases at V and 3 bases at J, with 12 bases between the two ends. This CDR3 spans 15 amino acids. The CDR3 protein is CASSFWGGFYNEQFF. As DNA, the CDR3 is TGTGCCAGCAGCTTCTGGGGCGGCTTCTACAATGAGCAGTTCTTC. Based on the CDR3 plus reference TRBV5-6 and TRBJ2-1, the full variable domain is DAGVTQSPTHLIKTRGQQVTLRCSPKSGHDTVSWYQQALGQGPQFIFQYYEEEERQRGNFPDRFSGHQFPNYSSELNVNALLLGDSALYLCASSFWGGFYNEQFFGPGTRLTVL.

The J gene is TRBJ2-7, the V gene TRBV5-1, with TRBD2 identical over 11 bases. The CDR3 runs to 15 residues. Germline V gene data show CDR1 as SGHRS and CDR2 as YFSETQ. J lost 5 bases, V lost 3 bases, and 7 bases had no gene match. This CDR3 reads CASSSTGTSGNEQYF. The CDR3 DNA is TGCGCCAGCAGCTCCACCGGGACTAGCGGTAACGAGCAGTACTTC.

The table lists this clone with a few counts. The same CDR3 can be traced to other DNA sequences in this sample. The V gene is TRBV19, the J gene TRBJ1-1, with 7 positions matching TRBD1. The germline V gene has CDR1 LNHDA and CDR2 SQIVND (reference sequence). J gave up 1 base and V 4 bases, and 0 bases lay outside the gene matches. The CDR3 extends over 13 amino acids. The CDR3 region has the DNA TGTGCCAGTAGTAGGACAGGGAACACTGAAGCTTTCTTT. As protein: CASSRTGNTEAFF.

V gene TRBV2 combines with J gene TRBJ2-1, with D maybe TRBD2 (7 bases). V was shortened by 2 bases and J by 8 bases, with 16 bases between the two germline ends. Germline assignment: CDR1 SNHLY and CDR2 FYNNEI. The CDR3 is 15 residues long. Here the CDR3 DNA reads TGTGCCAGCAGTGAAATGGGGGGGGGCCACGATGAGCAGTTCTTC. As protein: CASSEMGGGHDEQFF.

V usage is TRBV18 and J usage is TRBJ1-4, with a possible D match to TRBD1 (5 bases). This CDR3 is 17 amino acids long. Germline CDR1 is KGHSH and CDR2 is LQKENI. Trimming removed 3 bases from V and 0 bases from J, with 14 bases in between. This chain's CDR3 is CASSPVREHATNEKLFF. Here the CDR3 DNA reads TGTGCCAGCTCACCTGTCAGGGAACACGCAACTAATGAAAAACTGTTTTTT.

The J gene is TRBJ2-2, the V gene TRBV13; 7 bases are shared with TRBD1. The CDR3 has 14 residues. In germline, CDR1 is PRHDT, CDR2 FYEKMQ (reference sequence). The trim removed 5 bases at V and 6 bases at J, leaving 6 bases unmatched. The CDR3 is CASSSSQGSGELFF. The CDR3 DNA is TGTGCCAGCAGCAGTTCACAGGGGTCCGGGGAGCTGTTTTTT.

The chain carries TRBV19 and TRBJ1-3; D is unresolved. This CDR3 has 14 amino acids. The germline V gene encodes CDR1 LNHDA and CDR2 SQIVND (reference sequence). The V gene lost 6 bases and the J gene lost 0 bases, with 9 bases spanning the gap. The CDR3 bases are TGTGCCAGTAGGACGGGGAGCTCTGGAAACACCATATATTTT. This gives the protein CASRTGSSGNTIYF.

This rearrangement joins TRBV19 to TRBJ1-1; TRBD1 might be the D (5 bases). V shed 6 bases and J shed 5 bases, with 13 bases lying between them. The CDR3 length is 13 residues. In germline, CDR1 is LNHDA, CDR2 SQIVND (reference sequence). The CDR3 loop is CASRAQGGTEAFF. In DNA form, the CDR3 reads TGTGCCAGTAGGGCCCAGGGAGGAACTGAAGCTTTCTTT.

The chain couples TRBV4-1 to TRBJ1-2; no definite D call. CDR3 length equals 14 residues. The germline V gene has CDR1 MGHRA and CDR2 YSYEKL. The ends were cut back, 0 bases at V and 5 bases at J, with 10 bases in the middle. CDR3 nucleotides: TGCGCCAGCAGCCAAGAATTGAGGGTTTATGGCTACACCTTC. It yields the protein CASSQELRVYGYTF.

The chain employs TRBV7-6 and TRBJ2-7, with D tentatively TRBD2 (6 bases). Germline values: CDR1 SGHVS, CDR2 FNYEAQ. The CDR3 contains 14 residues. V was cut by 5 bases and J by 2 bases, with 13 bases left in between. As DNA, the CDR3 is TGTGCCAGCAGCCCCGAGGAGGGTCCCTACGAGCAGTACTTC. Its protein product is CASSPEEGPYEQYF. Complete variable domain (other parts from reference TRBV7-6 and TRBJ2-7): GAGVSQSPRYKVTKRGQDVALRCDPISGHVSLYWYRQALGQGPEFLTYFNYEAQQDKSGLPNDRFSAERPEGSISTLTIQRTEQRDSAMYRCASSPEEGPYEQYFGPGTRLTVT.

The rearrangement links TRBV6-5 to TRBJ1-3; no reliable D call. Trimming took 5 bases from V and 1 from J, leaving 12 bases between them. This CDR3 contains 15 residues. Germline V gives CDR1 MNHEY, CDR2 SVGAGI. The DNA for the CDR3 is TGTGCCAGCAGTAGACTCCTAGAATCTGGAAACACCATATATTTT. Its translation is CASSRLLESGNTIYF.

The V gene is TRBV29-1, the J gene TRBJ2-2; 8 positions agree with TRBD1. J gave up 5 bases and V 4 bases, and 6 bases lay outside the gene matches. CDR1 is SQVTM, CDR2 ANQGSEA, per germline. The CDR3 contains 14 residues. The CDR3 region is CSVAGGLGTGELFF. The CDR3 coding sequence is TGCAGCGTTGCAGGGGGCCTCGGTACCGGGGAGCTGTTTTTT.

The gene calls are TRBV5-6 and TRBJ1-4; a weak D match, TRBD1 (6 bases). CDR3 size: 14 residues. V lost 5 bases to trimming and J lost 5 bases, with 13 bases between them. CDR1 SGHDT and CDR2 YYEEEE come from the germline V gene. In DNA form, the CDR3 reads TGTGCCAGCAGTCTACAGGGTGGGAATGAAAAACTGTTTTTT. It encodes CASSLQGGNEKLFF. The full variable domain, rest sourced from reference TRBV5-6 and TRBJ1-4, is DAGVTQSPTHLIKTRGQQVTLRCSPKSGHDTVSWYQQALGQGPQFIFQYYEEEERQRGNFPDRFSGHQFPNYSSELNVNALLLGDSALYLCASSLQGGNEKLFFGSGTQLSVL.

V usage is TRBV27 and J usage is TRBJ2-3, with D perhaps TRBD2 (5 bases). Between the trimmed V and J ends, which lost 6 bases and 2 bases, there was a span of 9 bases. Germline V gene data show CDR1 as MNHEY and CDR2 as SMNVEV (reference sequence). This CDR3 spans 13 amino acids. In DNA form, the CDR3 reads TGTGCCAGCAGCGGGATCGACACAGATACGCAGTATTTT. Its translation is CASSGIDTDTQYF.

This clone was seen a few times. The chain has TRBV19 and TRBJ2-7; 10 bases are a match to TRBD1. The CDR3 extends over 15 amino acids. J lost 3 bases, V lost 4 bases, and 6 bases had no gene match. The germline CDR1 and CDR2 sequences are LNHDA and SQIVND (reference sequence). Written as DNA, the CDR3 is TGTGCCAGTAGTAACGGACAGGGGGGAGTCTACGAGCAGTACTTC. Protein: CASSNGQGGVYEQYF.

The rearrangement uses TRBV5-6 and TRBJ1-2; possibly TRBD1 for D (5 bases). CDR3 size: 13 residues. CDR1 is SGHDT, CDR2 YYEEEE, per germline. V dropped 6 bases and J dropped 9 bases, with 18 bases sitting between them. The CDR3 DNA sequence: TGTGCCAGCACTAGTTGGGGCTCGAGGAGCTACACCTTC. It encodes CASTSWGSRSYTF.

Points on this clone: Its ends do not fully match the called genes, so a read error is possible. This chain joins TRBV5-1 and TRBJ1-2; 12 positions match TRBD1. The CDR3 contains 14 residues. Per the germline V gene, CDR1 is SGHRS and CDR2 is YFSETQ. Here the CDR3 reads CASSLGDRGHGYPF. The CDR3 DNA reads TGCGCCAGCAGCTTGGGGGACAGGGGGCATGGCTACCCCTTC.

The rearrangement uses TRBV7-6 and TRBJ1-6; 7 nucleotides align to TRBD1. CDR3 length: 17 residues. Germline CDR1 SGHVS, CDR2 FNYEAQ. The V segment lost 5 bases and the J segment 6 bases; nucleotides outside the gene matches: 13. The CDR3 region is CASSLFIPGTVNSPLHF. CDR3 bases: TGTGCCAGCAGCCTTTTTATCCCCGGGACAGTTAATTCACCCCTCCACTTT.

This chain uses TRBV6-1 with TRBJ1-5, with D hard to call. Per the germline V gene, CDR1 is MNHNS and CDR2 is SASEGT. V was clipped by 2 bases and J by 4 bases, with 12 bases between them. The CDR3 has 15 amino acids. The DNA for the CDR3 is TGTGCCAGCAGTGAACTTAGGAGGGAAAATCAGCCCCAGCATTTT. Translation: CASSELRRENQPQHF.

This sequence joins TRBV21-1 and TRBJ1-2; whether TRBD1, the table's D call, matches the DNA was not checked. TRBV21-1 is given as a pseudogene. This CDR3 contains 14 residues. CDR3 DNA: TGTGCCAGCAGCCTGGCCCGGGACAGAGATGGCTACACCTTC. This sequence encodes CASSLARDRDGYTF.

V and J are TRBV19 and TRBJ1-1; D is ambiguous. The CDR3 extends over 13 amino acids. Trimming removed 3 bases from V and 5 bases from J, with 10 bases in between. The germline gives CDR1 LNHDA, CDR2 SQIVND (reference sequence). The CDR3 here is CASSMAERTEAFF. The CDR3 DNA sequence: TGTGCCAGTAGTATGGCAGAGAGGACTGAAGCTTTCTTT.

This clone has a handful of counts. Other DNA sequences in this specimen translate into the identical CDR3. The genes are TRBV19 and TRBJ1-5; D uncertain. CDR3 length equals 15 residues. Deletions cut 0 bases from V and 4 bases from J, with 10 bases between. Germline-derived CDR1 and CDR2 are LNHDA and SQIVND (reference sequence). The CDR3 sequence is CASSIDRGSNQPQHF. CDR3 sequence (DNA): TGTGCCAGTAGTATAGATCGAGGGTCAAATCAGCCCCAGCATTTT.

V is TRBV11-2 and J is TRBJ1-6; 9 nucleotides match TRBD1. Germline lookup yields CDR1 SGHAT and CDR2 FQNNGV. V lost 1 base to trimming and J lost 10 bases; unmatched junction nucleotides: 5. The length of the CDR3 is 15 residues. The CDR3 protein is CASSLGGQGQSPLHF. The CDR3 nucleotides are TGTGCCAGCAGCTTAGGAGGACAGGGGCAATCACCCCTCCACTTT.

CDR3 sequence: CAASKREGEQYF. The CDR3 DNA follows: TGTGCGGCAAGCAAGCGGGAGGGCGAGCAGTACTTC. This chain links TRBV15 with TRBJ2-7, with 10 bases aligning to TRBD2. Per the germline V gene, CDR1 is LNHNV and CDR2 is YYDKDF (reference sequence). The CDR3 runs to 12 residues.